The rows below give T cell receptor beta chains drawn from one sample of a study of T cells in Graves' hyperthyroidism and ophthalmopathy. TCRdb fed the multiplex PCR reads into MiXCR, producing one record per CDR3 protein. The sample shows fewer than 110,000 distinct CDR3 sequences, over 45% of them seen only once. Sequencing was carried out using blood. The receptor set was obtained from a man aged 40-49 years with Graves' hyperthyroidism. CDR3s include the opening cysteine and the closing phenylalanine or tryptophan. The order of the fields is clone size, D gene, J gene, V gene, CDR3 protein, CDR3 DNA. A D gene is named only where the DNA matches it firmly. The size entry is marked missing in some rows and otherwise reads once, few, many or a size class.

abundance: many
d_gene: .
j_gene: TRBJ2-3
v_gene: TRBV20-1
CDR3aa: CSARAWGGLSTDTQYF
CDR3nt: TGCAGTGCTAGGGCGTGGGGGGGGCTGAGCACAGATACGCAGTATTTT

abundance: .
d_gene: TRBD2
j_gene: TRBJ2-1
v_gene: TRBV10-1
CDR3aa: CASSRDGGAGYNEQFF
CDR3nt: TGCGCCAGCAGTCGAGACGGGGGGGCGGGGTACAATGAGCAGTTCTTC

abundance: .
d_gene: TRBD1
j_gene: TRBJ1-6
v_gene: TRBV20-1
CDR3aa: CSAKVQGALGSPLHF
CDR3nt: TGCAGTGCAAAAGTACAGGGGGCATTAGGGTCACCCCTCCACTTT

abundance: .
d_gene: TRBD2
j_gene: TRBJ2-1
v_gene: TRBV9
CDR3aa: CASSVASGAYNEQFF
CDR3nt: TGTGCCAGCAGCGTAGCCAGCGGGGCCTACAATGAGCAGTTCTTC

abundance: many
d_gene: TRBD2
j_gene: TRBJ2-4
v_gene: TRBV12-3/TRBV12-4
CDR3aa: CASSLGGGIQYF
CDR3nt: TGTGCCAGCAGCCTGGGGGGGGGCATTCAGTACTTC

abundance: .
d_gene: .
j_gene: TRBJ2-1
v_gene: TRBV5-6
CDR3aa: CASSLGHCEQFF
CDR3nt: TGTGCCAGCAGCTTGGGACACTGTGAGCAGTTCTTC

abundance: many
d_gene: TRBD1
j_gene: TRBJ1-6
v_gene: TRBV5-4
CDR3aa: CASSSRDRGDSPLHF
CDR3nt: TGTGCCAGCAGTTCCCGGGACAGGGGTGATTCACCCCTCCACTTT

abundance: many
d_gene: .
j_gene: TRBJ1-2
v_gene: TRBV6-6
CDR3aa: CASSYEGNYGYTF
CDR3nt: TGTGCCAGCAGTTACGAGGGAAACTATGGCTACACCTTC

abundance: .
d_gene: TRBD1
j_gene: TRBJ2-2
v_gene: TRBV2
CDR3aa: CASSWTGYTGELFF
CDR3nt: TGTGCCAGCAGTTGGACAGGCTACACCGGGGAGCTGTTTTTT

abundance: few
d_gene: TRBD1
j_gene: TRBJ1-2
v_gene: TRBV7-9
CDR3aa: CASSFSGATGREGYTF
CDR3nt: TGTGCCAGCAGTTTCTCTGGGGCGACAGGGCGGGAGGGCTACACCTTC

abundance: many
d_gene: TRBD1
j_gene: TRBJ2-2
v_gene: TRBV9
CDR3aa: CASSPRDSDTGELFF
CDR3nt: TGTGCCAGCAGCCCCCGGGACAGCGATACCGGGGAGCTGTTTTTT

abundance: .
d_gene: TRBD1
j_gene: TRBJ2-5
v_gene: TRBV13
CDR3aa: CASSEQGAGWTQYF
CDR3nt: TGTGCCAGCAGCGAACAGGGGGCGGGATGGACCCAGTACTTC

abundance: few
d_gene: TRBD2
j_gene: TRBJ2-1
v_gene: TRBV7-8
CDR3aa: CASSPGLAEFNEQFF
CDR3nt: TGTGCCAGCTCACCGGGACTAGCGGAGTTCAATGAGCAGTTCTTC

abundance: .
d_gene: .
j_gene: TRBJ2-7
v_gene: TRBV7-6
CDR3aa: CASSTLAKKEIYEQYF
CDR3nt: TGTGCCAGCAGCACGCTAGCGAAGAAAGAAATCTACGAGCAGTACTTC

abundance: once
d_gene: TRBD1
j_gene: TRBJ2-7
v_gene: TRBV5-5
CDR3aa: CASSSAWTGGFYEQYF
CDR3nt: TGTGCCAGCAGCTCAGCCTGGACAGGGGGTTTCTACGAGCAGTACTTC

abundance: .
d_gene: TRBD2
j_gene: TRBJ2-1
v_gene: TRBV7-6
CDR3aa: CASSIDIAGFYNEQFF
CDR3nt: TGTGCCAGCAGCATCGATATAGCGGGATTCTACAATGAGCAGTTCTTC

abundance: .
d_gene: .
j_gene: TRBJ2-2
v_gene: TRBV7-9
CDR3aa: CASSALGAGELFF
CDR3nt: TGTGCCAGCAGCGCTCTAGGGGCCGGGGAGCTGTTTTTT

abundance: .
d_gene: .
j_gene: TRBJ1-1
v_gene: TRBV10-3
CDR3aa: CASGQSMNTEAFF
CDR3nt: TGTGCCTCTGGACAGTCCATGAACACTGAAGCTTTCTTT

abundance: many
d_gene: TRBD1
j_gene: TRBJ2-5
v_gene: TRBV7-6
CDR3aa: CASSFGTGKETQYF
CDR3nt: TGTGCCAGCAGCTTCGGGACAGGGAAAGAGACCCAGTACTTC

abundance: many
d_gene: TRBD2
j_gene: TRBJ2-1
v_gene: TRBV5-4
CDR3aa: CASRFGGSSYNEQFF
CDR3nt: TGTGCCAGCAGGTTCGGGGGGAGCTCCTACAATGAGCAGTTCTTC

abundance: many
d_gene: TRBD2
j_gene: TRBJ2-1
v_gene: TRBV7-8
CDR3aa: CASSLVEAGGGNEQFF
CDR3nt: TGTGCCAGCAGCTTAGTAGAGGCGGGAGGAGGGAATGAGCAGTTCTTC

abundance: .
d_gene: .
j_gene: TRBJ2-7
v_gene: TRBV20-1
CDR3aa: CSASILRGAIGEQYF
CDR3nt: TGCAGTGCCAGCATCTTGAGGGGGGCGATCGGCGAGCAGTACTTC

abundance: .
d_gene: .
j_gene: TRBJ1-2
v_gene: TRBV30
CDR3aa: CAWSIWGYGYTF
CDR3nt: TGTGCCTGGAGTATATGGGGCTATGGCTACACCTTC

abundance: many
d_gene: .
j_gene: TRBJ2-7
v_gene: TRBV15
CDR3aa: CATRNWGNSYEQYF
CDR3nt: TGTGCCACCAGAAATTGGGGTAATTCCTACGAGCAGTACTTC

abundance: .
d_gene: TRBD2
j_gene: TRBJ2-1
v_gene: TRBV7-2
CDR3aa: CASSLPTSGTPNEQFF
CDR3nt: TGTGCCAGCAGCCTACCGACTAGCGGGACCCCAAATGAGCAGTTCTTC

abundance: .
d_gene: .
j_gene: TRBJ2-7
v_gene: TRBV7-9
CDR3aa: CASSVTGRVQYF
CDR3nt: TGTGCCAGCAGTGTAACAGGGAGGGTGCAGTACTTC

abundance: .
d_gene: TRBD1
j_gene: TRBJ2-7
v_gene: TRBV7-2
CDR3aa: CASSPPRQGGYERCF
CDR3nt: TGTGCCAGCAGCCCCCCACGACAGGGTGGCTACGAGCGGTGCTTC

abundance: many
d_gene: TRBD2
j_gene: TRBJ2-1
v_gene: TRBV5-1
CDR3aa: CASSLAGLPGGYNEQFF
CDR3nt: TGCGCCAGCAGCTTGGCCGGGCTGCCGGGGGGTTACAATGAGCAGTTCTTC

abundance: many
d_gene: .
j_gene: TRBJ2-5
v_gene: TRBV20-1
CDR3aa: CSARVVETQYF
CDR3nt: TGCAGTGCTAGAGTTGTTGAGACCCAGTACTTC

abundance: .
d_gene: TRBD1
j_gene: TRBJ1-6
v_gene: TRBV7-2
CDR3aa: CASSLGDRGGSPLHF
CDR3nt: TGTGCCAGCAGCTTAGGGGACAGGGGAGGTTCACCCCTCCACTTT

abundance: once
d_gene: TRBD2
j_gene: TRBJ2-2
v_gene: TRBV10-3
CDR3aa: CATGTSGARTGELFF
CDR3nt: TGTGCCACAGGGACTAGCGGGGCTCGAACCGGGGAGCTGTTTTTC

abundance: .
d_gene: .
j_gene: TRBJ2-3
v_gene: TRBV7-9
CDR3aa: CASSLLQETLSTDTQYF
CDR3nt: TGTGCCAGCAGCCTTCTGCAGGAGACTTTAAGCACAGATACGCAGTATTTT

abundance: many
d_gene: TRBD2
j_gene: TRBJ2-2
v_gene: TRBV2
CDR3aa: CASRVTSQNTGELFF
CDR3nt: TGTGCCAGCAGGGTGACTAGCCAGAACACCGGGGAGCTGTTTTTT

abundance: many
d_gene: .
j_gene: TRBJ1-6
v_gene: TRBV7-2
CDR3aa: CASSLGQGSSPLHF
CDR3nt: TGTGCCAGCAGCTTAGGGCAGGGGTCATCACCCCTCCACTTT

abundance: .
d_gene: TRBD1
j_gene: TRBJ1-2
v_gene: TRBV6-4
CDR3aa: CASSDSGTGGDGYTF
CDR3nt: TGTGCCAGCAGTGACTCGGGGACAGGGGGCGATGGCTACACCTTC

abundance: .
d_gene: TRBD1
j_gene: TRBJ1-5
v_gene: TRBV2
CDR3aa: CASRDRTARNSNQPQHF
CDR3nt: TGTGCCAGCAGGGACAGGACAGCCAGAAATAGCAATCAGCCCCAGCATTTT

abundance: .
d_gene: .
j_gene: TRBJ2-1
v_gene: TRBV7-3
CDR3aa: CASSLTEGQFF
CDR3nt: TGTGCCAGCAGCTTAACGGAGGGGCAGTTCTTC